The rows below give T cell receptor beta chains drawn from one sample of a study of blood T cell repertoires in COVID-19. Method: immunoSEQ multiplex PCR; TCRdb's copy keeps in-frame clones and lacks some. The data contain approximately 190,000 clones, roughly 86% of them singletons. The sequencing sample was made of PBMCs or T cells enriched from blood (not recorded which). These receptors were taken from a woman aged 40 to 55 in a cohort exposed to, infected with or recovered from COVID-19 (not recorded which). CDR3s include the opening cysteine and the closing phenylalanine or tryptophan. D genes are given only for firm matches. Clone size is not always given. Where it is, it says once, few, many or a class for expanded clones.

>TRBD2|NA|TRBJ2-7|TRBV24-1
CATTYTSGKGFEQYF
TGTGCCACCACTTATACTAGCGGGAAGGGGTTCGAGCAGTACTTC
>TRBD2|NA|TRBJ2-3|TRBV13
CASSQGLNTQYF
TGTGCCAGCAGCCAGGGACTAAATACGCAGTATTTT
>NA|NA|TRBJ1-1|TRBV5-1
CASSPRGTEAFF
TGCGCCAGCAGCCCGAGAGGCACTGAAGCTTTCTTT
>NA|NA|TRBJ1-1|TRBV5-1
CASSVGRGTEAFF
TGCGCCAGCAGCGTTGGGAGGGGGACTGAAGCTTTCTTT
>TRBD2|NA|TRBJ2-3|TRBV10-1
CASSQRLAVSTDTQYF
TGCGCCAGCAGTCAACGACTAGCGGTTAGCACAGATACGCAGTATTTT
>NA|NA|TRBJ1-1|TRBV9
CASHRLPNTEAFF
TGTGCCAGCCATCGTCTACCGAACACTGAAGCTTTCTTT
>NA|NA|TRBJ1-3|TRBV6-1
CASSELATSWDTIYF
TGTGCCAGCAGTGAATTGGCGACATCTTGGGACACCATATATTTT
>NA|NA|TRBJ2-2|TRBV19
CASRREEAGPNTGELFF
TGTGCCAGTAGGAGGGAGGAGGCAGGACCCAACACCGGGGAGCTGTTTTTT
>NA|NA|TRBJ2-6|TRBV5-1
CASSSLGRSSGANVLTF
TGCGCCAGCAGCTCTCTGGGCCGTAGCTCTGGGGCCAACGTCCTGACTTTC
>NA|once|TRBJ2-7|TRBV2
CASRAIGSREQYF
TGTGCCAGCAGAGCCATAGGTTCGCGGGAGCAGTACTTC
>NA|NA|TRBJ1-6|TRBV19
CASSIARGNSPLHF
TGTGCCAGTAGTATAGCCAGGGGAAATTCACCCCTCCACTTT
>TRBD1|NA|TRBJ1-1|TRBV4-2
CASSQEGQGRNTEAFF
TGTGCCAGCAGCCAAGAAGGACAGGGGAGGAACACTGAAGCTTTCTTT
>NA|NA|TRBJ2-7|TRBV4-1
CASSQGEIREQYF
TGCGCCAGCAGCCAAGGAGAAATTCGTGAGCAGTACTTC
>NA|NA|TRBJ1-1|TRBV2
CASSIQGREAFF
TGTGCCAGCAGTATTCAGGGAAGGGAAGCTTTCTTT